This T cell receptor beta chain was sequenced in a study of blood T cell repertoires in COVID-19. Background on the study: Whether acute or convalescent, the COVID-19 samples came from the United States, Italy and Spain. PBMCs, B-cell-depleted T cells, or T cells provided the cDNA or gDNA that made up the material.

This CDR3 has 16 amino acids. Trimming removed 0 bases at V and 3 bases at J, with 14 bases between. Germline V gene data show CDR1 as SGHRS and CDR2 as YFSETQ. Authors' data handling: Amplification of reference gene primers provided the estimated nucleated cell counts. Sequenced by immunoSEQ multiplex PCR; TCRdb stores in-frame clones only, minus some. V, J and clone size derive from that table, while D and trimming were established from the DNA sequence. The sample holds 310,000 or so clones, roughly 83% seen once. This chain joins TRBV5-1 and TRBJ2-3; a weak D match, TRBD2 (6 bases). The receptor was isolated from a woman aged 45-65 years with acute or convalescent COVID-19. Sequencing used peripheral blood. The CDR3 nucleotides are TGCGCCAGCAGCTTGGCCTCGGGAGTACGGACAGATACGCAGTATTTT. This encodes CASSLASGVRTDTQYF.